Described below is a single T cell receptor beta chain sequence and its context. This clone was observed a handful of times. This receptor's antigen is unknown. Base qualities were left out, and no much larger clone turns up one base away. The data stem from a study of shared clonotypes between healthy human individuals (dated by TCRdb to 2019 to 2021). At the level of the whole study: A few men and a couple of women, aged 18 to 49 years, made up the cohort. Between about 0.9 and 9 billion PBMCs per donor were obtained by leukapheresis. Different laboratories and diverse techniques were used to prepare libraries and sequence TCR repertoires, to increase sequencing depth and limit assay-specific biases. For each donor, CD4 naive and CD4 memory were each run on three plates, CD8 naive on two plates, and CD8 memory on one plate. To estimate repertoire size and how much clonotype sharing occurs between individuals, the study deeply sequenced the blood TCR repertoires of five healthy adults.

The donors were healthy, HIV-negative adults who had no recently reported acute infections or vaccinations. Only Caucasian adults living in Nashville, Tennessee, USA were represented among the donors. CD4+ T cells were enriched by magnetic negative selection, after which naive cells were positively selected on CD45RA and the negative fraction was taken as the memory subset. Blood was collected by leukapheresis, and PBMCs were isolated by Ficoll-Histopaque density gradient centrifugation and then cryopreserved in liquid nitrogen vapor phase. Purity and quantity of every magnetically sorted T cell population were checked by analytical flow cytometry. Genomic DNA was isolated from each sorted fraction and quantified by UV absorbance on a Nanodrop 2000c. Using the deep immunoSEQ assay, multiplex PCR amplified TCR CDR3 regions from genomic DNA. Extracted genomic DNA from each cell subset was spread evenly across all wells of several immunoSEQ 96-well plates, with each plate serving as a replicate. For sorted subsets, approximately 0.2 ug of genomic DNA, equivalent to some 30,000 T cell genomes, went into each replicate PCR. Purified libraries were measured with a Qubit 3.0 fluorometer, size-checked on a Bioanalyzer 2100, and measured again with the KAPA Library Quantification kit. Each immunoSEQ 96-well plate was sequenced on its own single-read 150-cycle Illumina NextSeq 550 flow cell. The paper's processing steps were these. Because the immunoSEQ output held only junctional sequences and lacked quality scores, the filtering could not match the filtering applied to full-length reads. Sequences were annotated with PyIR, a Python wrapper for IgBLAST v1.9, and V/J genes and CDR3 were assigned using IMGT germline references. Any read was removed if the V/J assignment was weak (E-value above 1e-6), the CDR3 was missing, or the read contained stop codons, out-of-frame junctions, or ambiguous translated residues. A V3J clonotype was defined by an identical inferred V gene, J gene, and CDR3 amino acid sequence. Percentage overlap between repertoires was computed as shared unique clonotypes divided by the size of the smaller repertoire. Repertoire richness was assessed with RTK rarefaction, the Chao1 estimator, and Recon v2.1 estimates of unobserved clonotypes. OLGA was used to compute generation probabilities for all TCRbeta clonotypes that the gDNA method yielded from a handful of donors. Held by TCRdb, this immuneACCESS table contains in-frame sequences only and omits some clones. Under half of the omission traces to an unresolved V gene where checked; the cause of the rest is unknown. V and J calls plus clone size are reproduced from that table; the DNA served to infer D and trimming. In all, the sample holds roughly 330,000 clones, and approximately 79% of those were seen once. The top ten hold about a tenth of the sample.

V loses 4 bases at its end and J loses 3 bases; junction bases beyond the gene matches: 8. The CDR3 goes from the cysteine to the phenylalanine over 15 residues. Only the CDR3 portion is preserved as DNA: 45 bases, with reading frame beginning at the first base. CDR1 and CDR2 were assigned from the germline V gene as SGHRS and YFSETQ. Study-wide findings and limitations: Sharing across a handful of donors was observed for approximately 4.6% of naive CD4, around 3.5% of naive CD8, 2.3% of memory CD4, and 0.4% of memory CD8 clonotypes. Even with the large sequencing depth, rarefaction of the sorted-subset datasets indicated that sequencing was incomplete. Larger estimated clonotype richness was generally found for naive subsets than for memory subsets. Pairwise subsampling indicated that sequencing depth was expected to affect the degree of clonotype sharing among donors. Higher generation probabilities were observed for clonotypes shared by all four sorted-subset donors than for non-shared clonotypes. Because the study included a small number of donors, the genetic and exposure-history diversity represented was limited. Only blood was sampled, and tissue TCR repertoires likely differ from those in blood.

The TCR was taken from a man aged 25-45 years in good health. Sample: memory CD4+ T cells sorted from blood. The sample's cell subset or site, from its label and the paper: CD45RA-negative fraction. Recombination connected TRBV5-1 to TRBJ2-7; the central 9 bases match TRBD1. In nucleotides, the sequence is TGCGCCAGCAGCCCATTAGGGGGACAGGGCTACGAGCAGTACTTC. Its translation is CASSPLGGQGYEQYF.